This T cell receptor (beta chain) was sequenced in a study of Ad26.COV2.S vaccination and SARS-CoV-2 variants. Study summary: Intramuscular Ad26.COV2.S at 5x10^10 or 1x10^11 viral particles. Overall study findings and caveats: Measurements of TCR breadth and depth may have given underestimates of the total T cell responses. Compared with placebo recipients, vaccine recipients had higher spike-specific TCR breadth.

Profiled with immunoSEQ multiplex PCR; TCRdb holds only in-frame clones, not every one. The sample has about 420,000 clones, roughly 90% seen once. Treatment denoted: approximately 18 received Ad26.COV2.S at low or high dose, single or two shots; 5 received placebo; per-sample allocation not given. Vaccine and placebo recipients were sampled on day 63 after the first injection. An Ad26 vector expressing Wuhan-strain SARS-CoV-2 spike served as the vaccine. Turning to this clone: Its target is unknown.

This CDR3 has 14 amino acids. Germline V gene lookup returns CDR1 SQVTM and CDR2 ANQGSEA. V lost 6 bases and J lost 4; bases outside the gene matches: 10. The chain carries TRBV29-1 and TRBJ2-3; 7 bases are a match to TRBD1. The specimen was peripheral blood, collected in a trial of Ad26.COV2.S vaccine versus placebo. This TCR derives from a person aged 18-65 years who received the Ad26.COV2.S COVID-19 vaccine or a placebo. CDR3 bases: TGCAGCGTGACGAGGGGGCTAGGAGCAGATACGCAGTATTTT. Its protein product is CSVTRGLGADTQYF.